This TCR beta chain was sequenced in a study of OX40 agonist ivuxolimab in advanced cancers. Looking at the study overall: The costimulatory receptor OX40 (CD134) was targeted by ivuxolimab, a fully human IgG2 agonistic monoclonal antibody. Patients were allowed to have had prior anti-PD-1, anti-PD-L1 or anti-CTLA-4 therapy, and around 41% of the dose-escalation patients had previously received checkpoint inhibitors. Among the 50 to 55 dose-escalation patients, about 19 had hepatocellular carcinoma, 15 or so melanoma, 9 renal cell carcinoma and 9 head and neck cancer. The purpose of peripheral TCRbeta sequencing was to test whether ivuxolimab changed TCR sequence diversity and led to clonal T-cell expansion. The dose-escalation cohort was roughly 80% male with a mean age of about 60 years, ranging from roughly 23 to 90. Intravenous ivuxolimab was administered to patients every 2 weeks at six dose levels: 0.01, 0.1, 0.3, 1.5, 3 and 10 mg/kg. Three dose-escalation patients achieved partial responses, one with hepatocellular carcinoma and two with cutaneous melanoma. The paper reports the monotherapy dose-escalation portion (N = 52 patients) of the phase I ivuxolimab trial.

The CDR3, from cysteine to phenylalanine, totals 15 residues. Only the CDR3 part of the read is kept: 45 bases, read in frame from the first base. Based on the germline V gene, the CDR1 and CDR2 sequences are SGHVS and FQNEAQ. The junction shows trimming of 0 bases on V and 5 bases on J, plus 13 bases between the germline ends. Results and caveats for the whole study, not just this receptor: At doses from 0.1 to 3.0 mg/kg, clonal expansion was seen in both CD4+ and CD8+ blood T cells between baseline and week 6. Antigen specificity was not determined for the clonally expanded peripheral T cells. In the 0.1-3.0 mg/kg groups, partial responders were among the patients with the lowest normalized peripheral clonal expansion, particularly in CD8+ T cells. Low levels of normalized T-cell clonal expansion were also seen in some patients who did not respond. After ivuxolimab, expanded clones were on average more numerous among CD8+ T cells than among CD4+ T cells.

The trial excluded patients who had a history of autoimmune disease or who were on systemic immunosuppression. Peripheral blood for TCR sequencing was collected from all dose cohorts at baseline, on cycle 4 day 1, and on cycle 7 day 1. Samples were obtained from an open-label, multicenter, first-in-human phase I dose-escalation trial of ivuxolimab. Adults with locally advanced or metastatic head and neck squamous cell, hepatocellular, melanoma or renal cell carcinoma were enrolled in the trial. Before TCR sequencing, CD4+ T cells and CD8+ T cells from peripheral blood were sorted into separate populations. A note on this clone: Its target antigen remains unknown. No base-level quality is on record; no much larger clone is a single base apart.

Genomic DNA was isolated from the sorted cells so that the TCRbeta CDR3 region could be sequenced. The immunoSEQ Assay was used for sequencing of TCRbeta CDR3 regions. Entries here come from immuneACCESS through TCRdb and include only in-frame sequences with V and J called. Some clones fail to appear in such tables; in the studies checked, an unresolved V gene covers under half of the shortfall, and the cause of the remainder is unknown. The sample data list about 44,000 clones, and about 90% of these were observed just once. 0.3% to 0.45% of the sample rests with the top ten. The TCR sequence derives from an adult with an advanced solid tumor such as melanoma, head and neck, liver or kidney cancer. The sequences come from CD4+ or CD8+ T cells sorted from blood, collected in a trial of the OX40 agonist ivuxolimab. This sequence uses TRBV7-8 and TRBJ2-5; the D call could be TRBD1 or TRBD2, with each sharing 5 bases. CDR3 reads: CASSLAPGPGETQYF. The sequenced DNA is TGTGCCAGCAGCTTAGCGCCGGGGCCGGGGGAGACCCAGTACTTC.